This T cell receptor (beta chain) stems from a study of Ad26.COV2.S vaccination and SARS-CoV-2 variants. Treatment here: approximately 18 received Ad26.COV2.S at low or high dose, single or two shots; 5 received placebo; per-sample allocation not given. Sampling was performed 63 days after the first vaccine or placebo injection. Expressing Wuhan-strain SARS-CoV-2 spike, an Ad26 vector served as the vaccine. V dropped 1 base and J dropped 6 bases, with 4 bases sitting between them. This CDR3 spans 12 amino acids. Germline lookup yields CDR1 SGHRS and CDR2 YFSETQ. Sequencing was performed with immunoSEQ multiplex PCR; in TCRdb, only in-frame clones are kept and a portion is missing. Seen here are about 400,000 clones, 83% observed once, and the top ten hold almost 7.5%.

This chain links TRBV5-1 with TRBJ2-2; unclear D gene. Sequencing used peripheral blood, obtained in a trial of Ad26.COV2.S vaccine versus placebo. The receptor was derived from a person aged 18-65 years who received the Ad26.COV2.S COVID-19 vaccine or a placebo. The CDR3 is CASSLLAGELFF. For the CDR3, the DNA is TGCGCCAGCAGCTTGTTGGCCGGGGAGCTGTTTTTT.